These T cell receptor beta chains were read from a single sample in a study of shared clonotypes between healthy human individuals. Produced via immunoSEQ multiplex PCR; TCRdb's table is partial and in-frame only. Of over 1.5 million clones in the sample, 95% to 99% were seen once. Sequencing used naive CD4+ T cells sorted from blood. Receptors were obtained from a man aged 25 to 45 in good health. CDR3s include the opening cysteine and the closing phenylalanine or tryptophan. D genes are given only for firm matches.

d_call v_call cdr3_aa
TRBD2 TRBV27 CASTPPGGRARDTQYF
TRBD2 TRBV27 CASQLAGGVDTQYF
TRBD1 TRBV7-6 CASSSEARGSETQYF
TRBD1 TRBV5-1 CASSIGTATDTQYF
- TRBV5-4 CASSLEEQETQYF
TRBD2 TRBV11-3 CASSLELAGALYNEQFF
TRBD2 TRBV19 CASSRYPTSGANTGELFF
- TRBV6-5 CASSYSRIYEQYF
- TRBV2 CASSARQLTDTQYF
- TRBV20-1 CSARIGEQFF
TRBD2 TRBV28 CASRSGGVYEQYF
- TRBV2 CASSEVGLNEQYF
- TRBV6-6 CASSGGYSPDTQYF